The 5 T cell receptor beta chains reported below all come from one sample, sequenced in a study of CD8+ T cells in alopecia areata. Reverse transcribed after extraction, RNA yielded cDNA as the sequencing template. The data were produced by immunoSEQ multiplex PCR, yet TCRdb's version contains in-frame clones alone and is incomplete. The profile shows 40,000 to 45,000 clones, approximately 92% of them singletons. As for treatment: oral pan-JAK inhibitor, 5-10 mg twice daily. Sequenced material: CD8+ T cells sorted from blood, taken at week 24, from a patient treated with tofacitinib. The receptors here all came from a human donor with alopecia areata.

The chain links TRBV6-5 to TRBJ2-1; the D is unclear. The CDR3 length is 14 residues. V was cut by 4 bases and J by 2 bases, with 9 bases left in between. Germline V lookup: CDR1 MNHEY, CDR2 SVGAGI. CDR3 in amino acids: CASSSQTPYNEQFF. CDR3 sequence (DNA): TGTGCCAGCAGTTCACAAACCCCCTACAATGAGCAGTTCTTC.

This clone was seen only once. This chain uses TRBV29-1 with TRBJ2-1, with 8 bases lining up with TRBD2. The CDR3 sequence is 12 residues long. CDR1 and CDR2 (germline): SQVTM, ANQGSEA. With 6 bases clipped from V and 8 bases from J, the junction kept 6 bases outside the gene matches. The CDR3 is CSVEGLGYEQFF. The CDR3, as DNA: TGCAGCGTCGAGGGACTAGGCTATGAGCAGTTCTTC.

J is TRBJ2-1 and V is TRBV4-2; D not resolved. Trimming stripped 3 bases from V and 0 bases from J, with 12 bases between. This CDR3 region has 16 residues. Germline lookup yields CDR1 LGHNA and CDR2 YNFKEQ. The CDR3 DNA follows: TGTGCCAGCAGCCAGACACCCAGGAGCTCCTACAATGAGCAGTTCTTC. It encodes CASSQTPRSSYNEQFF.

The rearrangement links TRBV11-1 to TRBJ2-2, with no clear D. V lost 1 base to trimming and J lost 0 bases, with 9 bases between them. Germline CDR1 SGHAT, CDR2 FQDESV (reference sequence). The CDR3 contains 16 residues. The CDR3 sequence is CASSLVKNSNTGELFF. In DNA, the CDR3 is TGTGCCAGCAGCTTAGTGAAGAATTCGAACACCGGGGAGCTGTTTTTT.

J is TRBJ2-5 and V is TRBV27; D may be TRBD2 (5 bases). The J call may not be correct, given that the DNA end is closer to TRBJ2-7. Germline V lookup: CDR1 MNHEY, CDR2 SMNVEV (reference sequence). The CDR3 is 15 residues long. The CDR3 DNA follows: TGTGCCAGCAGTTTAGCGGGTGCCAACTCCTACGAGCAGTACTTC. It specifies CASSLAGANSYEQYF.